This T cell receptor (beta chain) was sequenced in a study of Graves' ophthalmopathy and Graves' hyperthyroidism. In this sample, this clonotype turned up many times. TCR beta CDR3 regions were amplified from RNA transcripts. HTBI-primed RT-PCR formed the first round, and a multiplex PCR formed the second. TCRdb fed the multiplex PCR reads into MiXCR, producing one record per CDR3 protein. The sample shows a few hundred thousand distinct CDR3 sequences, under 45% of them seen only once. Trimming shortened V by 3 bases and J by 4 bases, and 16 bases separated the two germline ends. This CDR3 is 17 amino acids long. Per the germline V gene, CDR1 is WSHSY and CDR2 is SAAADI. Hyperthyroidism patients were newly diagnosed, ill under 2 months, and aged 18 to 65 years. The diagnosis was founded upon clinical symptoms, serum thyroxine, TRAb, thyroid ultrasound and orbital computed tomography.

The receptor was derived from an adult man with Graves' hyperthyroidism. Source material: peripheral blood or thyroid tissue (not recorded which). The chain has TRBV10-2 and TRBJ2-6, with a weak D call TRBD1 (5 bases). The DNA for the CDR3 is TGCGCCAGCAGTGAAGGGGCCGAGATGTCAGGGGCCAACGTCCTGACTTTC. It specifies CASSEGAEMSGANVLTF.